In its sample, the clone carrying this TCR beta chain was seen a few times. This record comes from a study of T-cell reconstitution after alpha-beta-depleted transplantation in children. It was with unique molecular identifiers that the TCRbeta library was prepared. TCRdb reanalysed the PCR reads using MiXCR and keeps one entry per CDR3 protein. The repertoire has 500,000 or so distinct CDR3 sequences, less than 35% of them found once; the top ten carry 2% to 3%. CDR3 size: 12 residues. Per the germline V gene, CDR1 is MNHEY and CDR2 is SVGAGI. V was clipped by 5 bases and J by 7 bases, with 11 bases between them.

The material was PBMCs from the stem cell graft donor, obtained from the stem cell graft. The V gene is TRBV6-5, the J gene TRBJ1-1; possible D gene TRBD1, 6 bases. This TCR was sampled from a human donor who donated a stem cell graft to a child with aplastic anemia. The CDR3 nucleotides are TGTGCCAGCAGTCCTCGGACAGATGAAGCTTTCTTT. Its protein product is CASSPRTDEAFF.